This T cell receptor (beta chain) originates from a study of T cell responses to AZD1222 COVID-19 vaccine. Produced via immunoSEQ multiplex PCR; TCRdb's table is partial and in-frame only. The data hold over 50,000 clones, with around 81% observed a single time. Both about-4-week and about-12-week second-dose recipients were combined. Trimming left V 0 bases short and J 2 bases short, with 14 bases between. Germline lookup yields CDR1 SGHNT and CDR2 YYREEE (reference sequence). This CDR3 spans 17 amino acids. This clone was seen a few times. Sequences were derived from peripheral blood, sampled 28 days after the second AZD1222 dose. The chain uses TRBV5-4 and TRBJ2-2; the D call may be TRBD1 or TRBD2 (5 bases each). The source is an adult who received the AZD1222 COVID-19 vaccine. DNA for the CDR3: TGTGCCAGCAGCTTGGGTCGGGACCTATCCAACACCGGGGAGCTGTTTTTT. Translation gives CASSLGRDLSNTGELFF.